Given below is one T cell receptor beta chain in context. This clonotype has just a few counts. Its antigen is not yet known. No clone much larger than this one lies a single base away; base qualities are absent. Trimming costs V 1 base and J 4 bases, and their ends lie 13 bases apart. The CDR3 measures 15 amino acids from cysteine to phenylalanine. Only the CDR3 part of the read is kept: 45 bases, read in frame from the first base. Ficoll-Paque density gradient centrifugation was used to isolate PBMCs. Reads for this sample came from an Illumina NovaSeq 6000. cDNA libraries for TCRalpha and TCRbeta were prepared by 5'RACE using constant-segment primers, with sample barcodes and unique molecular identifiers added. Trizol reagent was used to extract RNA from every sample. Library amplification was performed in two PCR steps, and a second sample barcode and Illumina TruSeq adapters were introduced in the second step. Sequencing of the libraries was done on an Illumina NovaSeq, producing 2 x 150 bp paired-end reads. From the authors' description of their analysis: With migec v1.2.7, reads were demultiplexed and then collapsed into UMI-guided consensus sequences. Using mixcr v2.1.11, UMI consensuses were aligned to TRA and TRB V and J templates and then assembled into clonotypes. Expanded or contracted clonotypes were those called significant by both edgeR and NoisET, with noise models trained on biological replicates. For edgeR calls, a false discovery rate-adjusted p below 0.01 and a log2 fold-change threshold of 1 were applied. As an exploratory analysis of dynamics, PCA with hierarchical clustering was applied to max-normalized trajectories of the 1000 most abundant clonotypes. Each responding clone was given a CD4 or CD8 phenotype based on the CD4+ and CD8+ repertoires, which had been sequenced separately. TCRdb reanalyzed the raw reads on its own, using fastp at Q25 for trimming and MiXCR for clone calling, and kept in-frame beta chains. For every CDR3 protein sequence, its rows merge into one entry that carries the most common genes and DNA. These V and J calls originate from TCRdb's pipeline instead of the authors' own analysis. Within this sample are 550,000 to 700,000 distinct CDR3 sequences, with 15% to 20% of them counted one time only. The ten largest clones capture 8.1% of the sample.

The data are from a study of T-cell memory formation after mild COVID-19 (dated by TCRdb to the early 2020s). About the full investigation: TCR sequence clusters from the two donors were found to be largely donor specific. Two young, previously healthy adult volunteers, one female and one male, were included in the cohort. T-cell clones expanding and contracting after mild COVID-19 in two donors were tracked by longitudinal TCRalpha and TCRbeta repertoire sequencing. What the study reported, not specific to this receptor: Contracting CD4+ clones turned up mainly in the CM and EM memory subsets, whereas EMRA was where CD8+ clones were enriched. The study included only a couple of mild cases, and larger cohorts that include severe cases with pre-infection samples were judged to be necessary. The detection of some responding clones in pre-infection memory suggests that pre-existing cross-reactive memory T cells joined the SARS-CoV-2 response. SARS-CoV-2 specificity was not confirmed for the second-wave clones peaking on day 37. From day 15 to 85, contracting clones showed balanced CD4/CD8 phenotypes, whereas a second wave of clones that expanded from day 15 to 37 leaned towards CD4+.

The TCR originated in an adult woman who had mild COVID-19 (a few samples of this study predate the infection). The sample titles of this study are shuffled in the database, so cell type and time point are left out; the donor was told from shared clones. Sequenced material: PBMCs or a T cell subset sorted from them (not recorded which). The V gene is TRBV12-3 or TRBV12-4 and the J gene is TRBJ1-1; TRBD1 is possibly the D segment (5 matching bases). The bases read TGTGCCAGCAGTTTAGGGGGGTCCCTAGCCACTGAAGCTTTCTTT. Translated, this gives CASSLGGSLATEAFF.